The clone carrying this TCR beta chain has only a few counts. No antigen is known for it. Sequencing was performed with immunoSEQ multiplex PCR; in TCRdb, only in-frame clones are kept and a portion is missing. Counted here are tens of thousands of clones, approximately 90% occurring once; the ten biggest clones make up 5% to 5.5%. The sample is drawn from a study of T cell responses to AZD1222 COVID-19 vaccine. Study findings and constraints: Close to half of all spike-specific TCRs reportedly target regions of the variants that are unmutated. The number of AZD1222 recipients seropositive at baseline was only five to seven. Donors were largely white British and mainly female; clonal diversity was possibly underestimated.

Germline CDR1 and CDR2: SGDLS and YYNGEE. V lost 3 bases and J lost 5, with 15 bases in between. The CDR3 sequence is 16 residues long. Pooling covered second doses at about 4 or about 12 weeks. This clonotype was sampled from an adult who received the AZD1222 COVID-19 vaccine. This sequence joins TRBV9 and TRBJ1-6, with D unclear. The sample in question was peripheral blood, obtained 28 days after the second AZD1222 dose. CDR3 residues: CASSARPLPDNSPLHF. In DNA form, the CDR3 reads TGTGCCAGCAGCGCCCGACCTCTCCCAGATAATTCACCCCTCCACTTT.